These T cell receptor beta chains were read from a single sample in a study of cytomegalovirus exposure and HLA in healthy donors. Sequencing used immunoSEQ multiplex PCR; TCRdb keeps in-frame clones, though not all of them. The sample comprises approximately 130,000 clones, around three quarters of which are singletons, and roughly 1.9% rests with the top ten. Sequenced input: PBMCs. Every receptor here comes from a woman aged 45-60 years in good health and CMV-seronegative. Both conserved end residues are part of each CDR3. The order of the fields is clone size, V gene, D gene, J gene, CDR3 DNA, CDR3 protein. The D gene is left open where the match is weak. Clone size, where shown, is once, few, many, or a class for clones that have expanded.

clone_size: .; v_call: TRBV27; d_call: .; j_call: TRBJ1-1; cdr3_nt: TGTGCCAGCAGTCCCCGGTTTGAAGCTTTCTTT; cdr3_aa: CASSPRFEAFF
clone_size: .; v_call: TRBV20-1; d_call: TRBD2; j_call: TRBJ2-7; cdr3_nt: TGCAGTGCAACTAGCGGGAGCGTGCAGTACTTC; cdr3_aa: CSATSGSVQYF
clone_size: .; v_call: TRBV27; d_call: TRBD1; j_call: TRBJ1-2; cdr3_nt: TGTGCCAGCAGTTGGGGCCGACAGGGGACCTATGGCTACACCTTC; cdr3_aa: CASSWGRQGTYGYTF
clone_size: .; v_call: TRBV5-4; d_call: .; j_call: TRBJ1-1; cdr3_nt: TGTGCCAGCAGCGGGGGGGGGAGGAACACTGAAGCTTTCTTT; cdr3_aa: CASSGGGRNTEAFF
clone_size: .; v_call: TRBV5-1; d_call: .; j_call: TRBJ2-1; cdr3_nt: TGCGCCAGCAGCTTGAGTGACACTGACTACAATGAGCAGTTCTTC; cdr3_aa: CASSLSDTDYNEQFF
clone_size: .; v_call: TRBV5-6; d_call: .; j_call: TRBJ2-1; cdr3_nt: TGTGCCAGCAGTTCGGCAGGGGCTACTCGCTACAATGAGCAGTTCTTC; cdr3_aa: CASSSAGATRYNEQFF
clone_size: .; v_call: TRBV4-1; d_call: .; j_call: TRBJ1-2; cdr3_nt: TGCGCCAGCAGCCGAGACGACAGAGCCTATGGCTACACCTTC; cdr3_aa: CASSRDDRAYGYTF
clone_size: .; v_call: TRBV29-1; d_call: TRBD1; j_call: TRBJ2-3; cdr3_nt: TGCAGCACCCAGACAGGGGGTTTCACAGATACGCAGTATTTT; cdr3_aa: CSTQTGGFTDTQYF
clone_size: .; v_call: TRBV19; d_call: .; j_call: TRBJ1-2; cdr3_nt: TGTGCCAGCACGGAGAACTATGGCTACACCTTC; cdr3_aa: CASTENYGYTF
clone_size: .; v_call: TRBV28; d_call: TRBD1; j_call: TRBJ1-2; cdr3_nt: TGTGCCAGCAGACAACAGGGGGAGAACTATGGCTACACCTTC; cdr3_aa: CASRQQGENYGYTF
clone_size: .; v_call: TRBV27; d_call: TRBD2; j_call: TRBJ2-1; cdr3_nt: TGTGCCAGCAGTCTGGGACTAGCGGGGGATGAGCAGTTCTTC; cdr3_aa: CASSLGLAGDEQFF
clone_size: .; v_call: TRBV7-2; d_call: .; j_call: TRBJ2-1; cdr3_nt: TGTGCCAGCAGCTTAGCGGCGGGACAGTCCTACAATGAGCAGTTCTTC; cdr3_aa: CASSLAAGQSYNEQFF
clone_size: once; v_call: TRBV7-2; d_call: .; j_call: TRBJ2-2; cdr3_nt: TGTGCCAGCAGCTCCGGGGGGCTAGCGGTCACCGGGGAGCTGTTTTTT; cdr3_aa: CASSSGGLAVTGELFF
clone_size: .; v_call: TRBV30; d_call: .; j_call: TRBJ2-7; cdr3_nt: TGTGCCTGGACTAAAGGGAGCTACGAGCAGTACTTC; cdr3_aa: CAWTKGSYEQYF
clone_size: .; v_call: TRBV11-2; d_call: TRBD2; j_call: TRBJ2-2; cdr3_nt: TGTGCCAGCAGCTTAACTAGCGGGAGCGTTGCCGGGGAGCTGTTTTTT; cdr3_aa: CASSLTSGSVAGELFF
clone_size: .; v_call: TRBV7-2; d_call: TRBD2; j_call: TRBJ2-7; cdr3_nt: TGTGCCAGCAGCGCAGGGACTAGCGGGACCTCCTACGAGCAGTACTTC; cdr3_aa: CASSAGTSGTSYEQYF